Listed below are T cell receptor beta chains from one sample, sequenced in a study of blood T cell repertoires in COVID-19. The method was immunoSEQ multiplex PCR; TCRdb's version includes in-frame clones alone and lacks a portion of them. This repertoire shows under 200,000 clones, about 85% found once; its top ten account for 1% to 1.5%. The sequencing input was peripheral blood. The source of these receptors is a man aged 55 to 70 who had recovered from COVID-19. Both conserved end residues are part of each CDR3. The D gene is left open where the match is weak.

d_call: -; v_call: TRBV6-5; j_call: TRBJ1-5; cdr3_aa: CASKRSGAEQPQHF
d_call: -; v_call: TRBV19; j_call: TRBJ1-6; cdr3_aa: CASSQGNSPLHF
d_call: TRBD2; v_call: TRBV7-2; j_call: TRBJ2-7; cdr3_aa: CASSLIGGASYEQYF
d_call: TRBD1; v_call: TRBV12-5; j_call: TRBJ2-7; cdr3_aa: CASGPRGRHYEQYF
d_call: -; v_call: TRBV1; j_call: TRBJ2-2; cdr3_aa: CTSSQVISENTGELFF
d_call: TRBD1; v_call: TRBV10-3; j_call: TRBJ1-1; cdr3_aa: CAISASTGEGTEAFF
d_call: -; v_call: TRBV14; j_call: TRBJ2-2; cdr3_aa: CASSTLRGANTGELFF
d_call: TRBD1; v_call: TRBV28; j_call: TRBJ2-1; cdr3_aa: CASSLPGQGAGGEQFF
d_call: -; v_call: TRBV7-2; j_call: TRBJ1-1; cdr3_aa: CASSFNPTGTEAFF
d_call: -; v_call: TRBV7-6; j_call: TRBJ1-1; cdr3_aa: CASSLAPLAGTEAFF
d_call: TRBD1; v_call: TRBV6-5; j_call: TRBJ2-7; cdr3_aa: CASTIDRGLYEQYF
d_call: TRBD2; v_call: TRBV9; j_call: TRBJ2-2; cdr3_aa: CASSVISPAGGEDTGELFF
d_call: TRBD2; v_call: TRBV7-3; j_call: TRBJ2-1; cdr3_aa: CASSRRASGASYNEQFF
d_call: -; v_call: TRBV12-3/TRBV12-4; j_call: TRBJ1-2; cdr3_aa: CASSFRGTRGYTF
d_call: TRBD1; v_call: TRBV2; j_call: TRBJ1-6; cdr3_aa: CASRTGDNSPLHF
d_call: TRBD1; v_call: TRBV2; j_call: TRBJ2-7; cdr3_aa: CASSAGQGINEQYF
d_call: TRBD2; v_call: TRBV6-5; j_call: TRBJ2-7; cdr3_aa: CASSYSESLAGYEQYF
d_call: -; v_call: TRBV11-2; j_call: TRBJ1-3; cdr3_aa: CASSTVGAGNTIYF
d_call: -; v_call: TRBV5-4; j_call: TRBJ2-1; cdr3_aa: CASSLGGNEQFF
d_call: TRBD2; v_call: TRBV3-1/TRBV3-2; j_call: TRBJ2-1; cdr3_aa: CASSQQPGGDEQFF
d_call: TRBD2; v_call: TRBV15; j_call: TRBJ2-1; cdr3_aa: CATSSEPGLYNEQFF
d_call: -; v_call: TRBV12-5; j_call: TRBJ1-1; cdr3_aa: CASGLTRGTEAFF
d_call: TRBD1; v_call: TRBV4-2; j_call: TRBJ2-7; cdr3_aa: CASSRETTGGIYEQYF
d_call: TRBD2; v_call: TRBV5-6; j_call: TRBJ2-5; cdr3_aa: CASSLVARGGPKSRETQYF
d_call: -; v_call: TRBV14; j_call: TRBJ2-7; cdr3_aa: CASSRIRGSSYEQYF
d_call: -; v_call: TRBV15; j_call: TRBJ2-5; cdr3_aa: CATSRGRSQETQYF
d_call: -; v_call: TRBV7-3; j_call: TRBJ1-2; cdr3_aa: CASSLGPGVYGYTF
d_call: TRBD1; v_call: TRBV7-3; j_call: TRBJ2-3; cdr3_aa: CASSLGSGGFGRDTDTQYF
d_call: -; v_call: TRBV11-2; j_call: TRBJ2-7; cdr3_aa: CASSLDSVTYEQYF
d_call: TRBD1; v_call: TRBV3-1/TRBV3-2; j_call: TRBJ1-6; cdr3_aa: CASSLPRDSNSPLHF
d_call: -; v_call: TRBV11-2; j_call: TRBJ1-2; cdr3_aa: CASSTGYGYTF
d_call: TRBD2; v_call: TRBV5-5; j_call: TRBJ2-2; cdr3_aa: CASSLGLDPTGELFF
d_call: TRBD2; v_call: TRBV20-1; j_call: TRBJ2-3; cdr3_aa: CSASSSGGTDTQYF
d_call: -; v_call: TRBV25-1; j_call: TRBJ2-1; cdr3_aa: CASSRQVSGEQFF
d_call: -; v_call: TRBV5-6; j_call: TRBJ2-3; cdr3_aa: CASRKDSYTDTQYF
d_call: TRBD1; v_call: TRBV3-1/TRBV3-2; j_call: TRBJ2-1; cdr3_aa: CASSRGTGSDEQFF
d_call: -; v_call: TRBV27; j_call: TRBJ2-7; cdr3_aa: CASSLAAGSYEQYF
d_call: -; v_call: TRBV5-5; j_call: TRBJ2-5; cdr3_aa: CASSPVQETQYF
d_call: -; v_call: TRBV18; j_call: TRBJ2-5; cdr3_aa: CASSPTAETQYF
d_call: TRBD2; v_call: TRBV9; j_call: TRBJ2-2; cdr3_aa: CAPSGSGGGNTGELFF
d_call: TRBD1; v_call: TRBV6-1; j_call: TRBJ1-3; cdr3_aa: CASSATGYTGGNTIYF
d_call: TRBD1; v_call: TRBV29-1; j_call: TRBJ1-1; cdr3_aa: CSVRTGLGGDEAFF
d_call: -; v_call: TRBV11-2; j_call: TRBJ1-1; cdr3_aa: CASSFNRNTEAFF
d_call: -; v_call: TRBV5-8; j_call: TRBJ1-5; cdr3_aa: CASSLRDTRNQPQHF
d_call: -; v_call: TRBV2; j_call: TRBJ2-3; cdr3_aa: CASLIVTITDTQYF
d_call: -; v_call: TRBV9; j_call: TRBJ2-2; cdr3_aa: CASSVRGAGTGELFF
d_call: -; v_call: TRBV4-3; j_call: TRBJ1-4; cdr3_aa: CASSQDGRGANEKLFF
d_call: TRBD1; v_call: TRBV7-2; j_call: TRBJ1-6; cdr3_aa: CASKLQGALENSPLHF
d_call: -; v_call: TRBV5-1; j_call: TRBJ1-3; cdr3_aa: CASRASGNTIYF
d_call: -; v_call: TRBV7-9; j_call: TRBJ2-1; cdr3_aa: CASSLGGDYNEQFF
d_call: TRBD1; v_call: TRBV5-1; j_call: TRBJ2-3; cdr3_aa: CASSPGQGAIDTQYF
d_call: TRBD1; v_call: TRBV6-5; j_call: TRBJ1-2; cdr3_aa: CASRFRDRGLDGYTF
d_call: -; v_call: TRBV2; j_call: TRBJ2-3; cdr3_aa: CASSEQGTDTQYF
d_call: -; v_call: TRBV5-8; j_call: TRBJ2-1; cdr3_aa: CASSYQINHEQFF